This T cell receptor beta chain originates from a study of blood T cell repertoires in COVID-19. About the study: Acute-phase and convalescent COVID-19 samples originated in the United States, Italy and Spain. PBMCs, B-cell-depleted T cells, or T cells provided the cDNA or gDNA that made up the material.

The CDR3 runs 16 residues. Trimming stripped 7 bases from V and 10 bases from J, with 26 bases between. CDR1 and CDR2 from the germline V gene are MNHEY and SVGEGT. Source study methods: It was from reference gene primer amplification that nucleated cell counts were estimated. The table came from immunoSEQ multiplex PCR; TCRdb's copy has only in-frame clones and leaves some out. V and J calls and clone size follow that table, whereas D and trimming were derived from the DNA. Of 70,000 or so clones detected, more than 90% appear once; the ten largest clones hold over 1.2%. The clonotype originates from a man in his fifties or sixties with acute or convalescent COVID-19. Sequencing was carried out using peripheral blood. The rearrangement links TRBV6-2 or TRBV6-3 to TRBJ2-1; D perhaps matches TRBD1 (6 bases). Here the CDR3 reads CASTPEFQGRWSEQFF. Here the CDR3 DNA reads TGTGCCAGCACCCCCGAGTTTCAGGGGCGCTGGAGCGAGCAGTTCTTC.